These 16 T cell receptor beta chains share one sample of origin, sequenced in a study of blood T cell repertoires in COVID-19. Assay used: immunoSEQ multiplex PCR; TCRdb lists only in-frame clones, some missing. The table lists 230,000 or so clones, 84% of them singletons. The source material was PBMCs or T cells enriched from blood (not recorded which). Receptors originate from a man in his forties or fifties who had recovered from COVID-19.

This chain joins TRBV18 and TRBJ2-7; 9 bases agree with TRBD1. With V trimmed by 3 bases and J by 8 bases, 5 bases remained unmatched. The CDR3 contains 13 residues. The V gene's germline CDR1 is KGHSH and CDR2 LQKENI. The CDR3 DNA reads TGTGCCAGCTCACCCACACAGGGGGCAAAGCAGTACTTC. Its protein is CASSPTQGAKQYF. The full variable domain, rest sourced from reference TRBV18 and TRBJ2-7, is NAGVMQNPRHLVRRRGQEARLRCSPMKGHSHVYWYRQLPEEGLKFMVYLQKENIIDESGMPKERFSAEFPKEGPSILRIQQVVRGDSAAYFCASSPTQGAKQYFGPGTRLTVT.

CDR3 amino acids: CASSPAGQGHNEQFF. CDR3 nucleotides: TGTGCCAGCTCACCAGCGGGACAGGGACACAATGAGCAGTTCTTC. This rearrangement joins TRBV18 to TRBJ2-1; 9 bases are shared with TRBD1. The J segment lost 5 bases and the V segment lost 2 bases, leaving 4 bases of the junction unmatched. The germline CDR1 and CDR2 sequences are KGHSH and LQKENI. The CDR3 spans 15 residues.

V gene TRBV4-1 combines with J gene TRBJ1-1, with a tentative D call TRBD1 (6 bases). V dropped 4 bases and J dropped 1 base, with 10 bases sitting between them. This CDR3 has 14 residues. Per the germline V gene, CDR1 is MGHRA and CDR2 is YSYEKL. The chain's CDR3 is CASSLQGRNTEAFF. The CDR3 region has the DNA TGCGCCAGCAGCCTCCAGGGGAGGAACACTGAAGCTTTCTTT.

V and J are TRBV30 and TRBJ1-5; TRBD1 is a possible D gene (6 bases). V dropped 2 bases and J dropped 2 bases, with 10 bases sitting between them. This CDR3 contains 14 residues. From germline, CDR1 is GTSNPN and CDR2 SVGIG (reference sequence). The CDR3 reads CAWSMTGGNQPQHF. CDR3 nucleotides: TGTGCCTGGAGTATGACAGGAGGCAATCAGCCCCAGCATTTT.

The V gene is TRBV24-1, the J gene TRBJ1-2; 7 nucleotides match TRBD1. This CDR3 comprises 14 residues. Per the germline V gene, CDR1 is KGHDR and CDR2 is SFDVKD. The trim removed 4 bases at V and 8 bases at J, leaving 9 bases unmatched. The CDR3 here is CATSDTTGAEGYTF. The CDR3 DNA sequence: TGTGCCACCAGTGACACTACAGGGGCGGAAGGCTACACCTTC.

The V and J genes are TRBV6-5 and TRBJ1-6; 9 bases agree with TRBD1. Unmatched junction bases numbered 1, after V lost 0 bases and J lost 4 bases. This CDR3 region has 16 residues. Germline V CDR1 and CDR2: MNHEY, SVGAGI. The CDR3 DNA reads as TGTGCCAGCAGTTACTCGGACAGGGGTTATAATTCACCCCTCCACTTT. Amino acid sequence: CASSYSDRGYNSPLHF.

CDR3 in amino acids: CASTRTGFGNTEAFF. The CDR3 DNA reads as TGTGCCAGTACACGGACAGGGTTTGGAAACACTGAAGCTTTCTTT. The chain joins TRBV19 to TRBJ1-1; 8 bases map to TRBD1. This CDR3 comprises 15 residues. From germline, CDR1 is LNHDA and CDR2 SQIVND (reference sequence). V lost 7 bases and J lost 2; bases outside the gene matches: 9.

The rearrangement links TRBV28 to TRBJ2-6, with 10 bases lining up with TRBD1. Germline V gene lookup returns CDR1 MDHEN and CDR2 SYDVKM. The CDR3 spans 18 residues. V lost 3 bases to trimming and J lost 0 bases; unmatched junction nucleotides: 5. The CDR3 DNA sequence: TGTGCCAGCAGTTTCCGGGACAGGGGCCTCTCTGGGGCCAACGTCCTGACTTTC. Protein: CASSFRDRGLSGANVLTF.

The genes are TRBV5-8 and TRBJ1-5; the D gene is possibly TRBD1 (6 bases). V was trimmed by 0 bases and J by 7 bases, leaving 20 bases between them. Germline V lookup: CDR1 SGHTS, CDR2 YDEGEE. This CDR3 comprises 17 residues. CDR3 in DNA: TGTGCCAGCAGCTTGGGGCAGGGGCAAAGGGAAAGGCAGCCCCAGCATTTT. Residues: CASSLGQGQRERQPQHF. The variable domain in full, with the rest retrieved from reference TRBV5-8 and TRBJ1-5, is EAGVTQSPTHLIKTRGQQATLRCSPISGHTSVYWYQQALGLGLQFLLWYDEGEERNRGNFPPRFSGRQFPNYSSELNVNALELEDSALYLCASSLGQGQRERQPQHFGDGTRLSIL.

This rearrangement joins TRBV12-3 or TRBV12-4 to TRBJ1-2; D unresolved. This CDR3 comprises 13 residues. Deletions cut 6 bases from V and 2 bases from J, with 10 bases between. The CDR3 nucleotides read TGTGCCAGCAGCCTGCGGGCCAACTATGGCTACACCTTC. Translation: CASSLRANYGYTF.

The rearrangement links TRBV6-2 or TRBV6-3 to TRBJ2-2; 11 positions match TRBD2. The CDR3 covers 18 residues. V gave up 3 bases and J gave up 4 bases; unmatched junction bases: 10. CDR1 is MNHEY and CDR2 is SVGEGT in the germline V gene. CDR3 region: CASSYWSSGRPGTGELFF. The CDR3 nucleotides read TGTGCCAGCAGTTATTGGTCTAGCGGGAGGCCGGGCACCGGGGAGCTGTTTTTT.

This rearrangement joins TRBV11-2 to TRBJ2-1; 12 bases are a match to TRBD2. Looked up from germline, CDR1 is SGHAT and CDR2 is FQNNGV. Trimming at V came to 7 bases and at J to 9 bases, leaving 10 bases not matched to a gene. There are 15 residues in the CDR3. The CDR3 DNA follows: TGTGCCAGCAACCCTAGCGGGAGGGCCTCAGGTGAGCAGTTCTTC. This encodes CASNPSGRASGEQFF.

The chain uses TRBV7-8 and TRBJ1-1; 8 bases fit TRBD1. The J segment lost 5 bases and the V segment lost 4 bases, leaving 9 bases of the junction unmatched. In germline, CDR1 is SGHVS, CDR2 FQNEAQ. The CDR3 totals 15 residues. This chain's CDR3 is CASSSRSQGGTEAFF. CDR3 DNA: TGTGCCAGCAGCTCCAGATCACAGGGGGGGACTGAAGCTTTCTTT.

The chain is built from TRBV19 and TRBJ2-7, with TRBD1 matching 12 bases. CDR1 is LNHDA, CDR2 SQIVND, per germline (reference sequence). The CDR3 has 20 amino acids. The J segment lost 2 bases and the V segment lost 2 bases, leaving 16 bases of the junction unmatched. The CDR3 reads CASSIRATGTGGFLTYEQYF. The CDR3 DNA sequence: TGTGCCAGTAGTATAAGGGCCACAGGGACAGGGGGCTTCCTAACCTACGAGCAGTACTTC.

The J gene is TRBJ1-5, the V gene TRBV9; 8 nucleotides match TRBD1. The CDR3 consists of 14 residues. V dropped 3 bases and J dropped 7; count of bases not matched to a gene: 6. CDR1 is SGDLS and CDR2 is YYNGEE in the germline V gene. This CDR3 is CASSAGGTGQPQHF. In nucleotides, the CDR3 is TGTGCCAGCAGCGCAGGGGGCACCGGGCAGCCCCAGCATTTT. Complete variable domain (other parts from reference TRBV9 and TRBJ1-5): DSGVTQTPKHLITATGQRVTLRCSPRSGDLSVYWYQQSLDQGLQFLIQYYNGEERAKGNILERFSAQQFPDLHSELNLSSLELGDSALYFCASSAGGTGQPQHFGDGTRLSIL.

This sequence joins TRBV19 and TRBJ2-1; a possible D gene is TRBD2 (7 bases). This CDR3 region has 19 residues. Trimming removed 3 bases from V and 0 bases from J, with 21 bases in between. Germline V lookup: CDR1 LNHDA, CDR2 SQIVND (reference sequence). The CDR3 coding sequence is TGTGCCAGTAGTATTGGGGGCGAGTGGGAGGGGAGCTCCTACAATGAGCAGTTCTTC. Protein: CASSIGGEWEGSSYNEQFF. The full variable domain, with the rest looked up from reference TRBV19 and TRBJ2-1, is DGGITQSPKYLFRKEGQNVTLSCEQNLNHDAMYWYRQDPGQGLRLIYYSQIVNDFQKGDIAEGYSVSREKKESFPLTVTSAQKNPTAFYLCASSIGGEWEGSSYNEQFFGPGTRLTVL.